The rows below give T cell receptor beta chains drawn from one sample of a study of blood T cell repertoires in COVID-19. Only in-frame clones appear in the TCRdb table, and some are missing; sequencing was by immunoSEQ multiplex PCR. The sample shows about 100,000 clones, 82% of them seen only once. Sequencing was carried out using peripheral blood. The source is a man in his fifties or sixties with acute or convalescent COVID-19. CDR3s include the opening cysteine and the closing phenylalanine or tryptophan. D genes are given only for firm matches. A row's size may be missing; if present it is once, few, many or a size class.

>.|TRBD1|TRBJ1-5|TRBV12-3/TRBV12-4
CASGTDSNQPQHF
TGTGCCAGTGGGACAGATAGCAATCAGCCCCAGCATTTT
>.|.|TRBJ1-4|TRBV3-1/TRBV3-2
CASSQVSTATNEKLFF
TGTGCCAGCAGCCAAGTTAGCACTGCAACTAATGAAAAACTGTTTTTT
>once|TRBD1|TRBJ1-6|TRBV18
CASSPVTGQGSESPLHF
TGTGCCAGCTCACCAGTCACGGGACAGGGATCGGAATCACCCCTCCACTTT
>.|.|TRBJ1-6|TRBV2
CASSVWSVVHNSPLHF
TGTGCCAGCAGTGTATGGTCCGTAGTCCATAATTCACCCCTCCACTTT
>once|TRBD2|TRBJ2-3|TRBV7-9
CASSRSGEGRTDTQYF
TGTGCCAGCAGCCGTAGCGGGGAGGGCCGCACAGATACGCAGTATTTT
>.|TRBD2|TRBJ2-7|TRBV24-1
CATWPGGGSSYEQYF
TGTGCCACTTGGCCCGGGGGGGGGAGCTCCTACGAGCAGTACTTC
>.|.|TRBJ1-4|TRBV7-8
CASSLSGGGLRKLFF
TGTGCCAGCAGCTTATCGGGGGGGGGATTGAGGAAACTGTTTTTT
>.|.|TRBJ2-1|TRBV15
CATSRGVRGYNNEQFF
TGTGCCACCAGCAGAGGGGTTCGAGGATACAACAATGAGCAGTTCTTC
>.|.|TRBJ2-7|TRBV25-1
CASSESYRFHEQYF
TGTGCCAGCAGTGAATCGTACAGGTTCCACGAGCAGTACTTC
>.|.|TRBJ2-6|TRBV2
CASSRTDSGANVLTF
TGTGCCAGCAGCCGGACGGATTCTGGGGCCAACGTCTTGACTTTC
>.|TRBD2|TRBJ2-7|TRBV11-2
CASSVTSGIYEQYF
TGTGCCAGCAGCGTGACTAGCGGGATCTACGAGCAGTACTTC
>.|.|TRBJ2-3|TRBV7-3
CASSLGEGRSTDTQYF
TGTGCCAGCAGCTTAGGTGAAGGGAGAAGCACAGATACGCAGTATTTT
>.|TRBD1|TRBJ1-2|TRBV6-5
CASRTDRDYGYTF
TGTGCCAGCAGGACCGACAGGGACTATGGCTACACCTTC
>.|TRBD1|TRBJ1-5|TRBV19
CASSLGTGPYSNQPQHF
TGTGCCAGTAGCCTCGGGACAGGGCCTTATAGCAATCAGCCCCAGCATTTT
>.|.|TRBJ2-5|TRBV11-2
CASSYDGETQYF
TGTGCCAGCAGCTATGACGGGGAGACCCAGTACTTC
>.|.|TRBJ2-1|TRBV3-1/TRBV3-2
CASSQEAGSYNEQFF
TGTGCCAGCAGCCAAGAAGCAGGGTCCTACAATGAGCAGTTCTTC
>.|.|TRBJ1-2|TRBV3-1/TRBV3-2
CASSPTLRAHGYTF
TGTGCCAGCAGCCCGACCCTGCGGGCGCATGGCTACACCTTC
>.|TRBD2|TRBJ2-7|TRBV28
CASSLFQGLAGGEQYF
TGTGCCAGCAGTTTATTCCAAGGGCTAGCGGGAGGGGAGCAGTACTTC
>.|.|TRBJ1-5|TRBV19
CASSIDRFYSNQPQHF
TGTGCCAGTAGTATAGACAGGTTTTATAGCAATCAGCCCCAGCATTTT
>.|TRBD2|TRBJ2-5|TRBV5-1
CASSPGLAGGQETQYF
TGCGCCAGCAGCCCAGGACTAGCGGGGGGGCAAGAGACCCAGTACTTC
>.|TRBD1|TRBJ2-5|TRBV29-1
CSALDRGQLETQYF
TGCAGCGCCCTAGACAGGGGACAATTAGAGACCCAGTACTTC
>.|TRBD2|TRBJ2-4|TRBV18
CASSPPKGAGVRGNIQYF
TGTGCCAGCTCACCACCCAAGGGAGCGGGGGTTCGGGGAAACATTCAGTACTTC
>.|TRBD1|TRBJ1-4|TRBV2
CASRAGTGGEKLFF
TGTGCCAGCAGAGCCGGGACAGGGGGTGAAAAACTGTTTTTT
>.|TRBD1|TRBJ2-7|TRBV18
CASSGTGVGYEQYF
TGTGCCAGCTCGGGGACAGGGGTAGGCTACGAGCAGTACTTC
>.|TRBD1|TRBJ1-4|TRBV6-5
CASSYSGQGDEKLFF
TGTGCCAGCAGTTACTCAGGACAGGGAGATGAAAAACTGTTTTTT
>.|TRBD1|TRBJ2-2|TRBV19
CASMRTGNTGELFF
TGTGCCAGTATGAGGACAGGGAACACCGGGGAGCTGTTTTTT
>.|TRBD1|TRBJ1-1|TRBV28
CASQRTGWMNTEAFF
TGTGCCAGCCAAAGGACAGGGTGGATGAACACTGAAGCTTTCTTT
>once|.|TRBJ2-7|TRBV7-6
CASSLERSSYEQYF
TGTGCCAGCAGCTTAGAGCGGAGCTCCTACGAGCAGTACTTC
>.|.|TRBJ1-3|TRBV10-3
CAIRPDSADTIYF
TGTGCCATCAGACCGGACTCGGCGGACACCATATATTTT
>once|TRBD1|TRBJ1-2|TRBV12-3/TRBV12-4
CASNGQGAGGYTF
TGTGCCAGCAATGGACAGGGGGCTGGAGGCTACACCTTC
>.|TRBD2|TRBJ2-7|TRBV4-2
CASSLGLAGEYEQYF
TGTGCCAGCAGCTTAGGACTAGCGGGAGAGTACGAGCAGTACTTC
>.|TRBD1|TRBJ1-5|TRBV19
CASSIKTGDQPQHF
TGTGCCAGTAGTATTAAGACAGGGGATCAGCCCCAGCATTTT
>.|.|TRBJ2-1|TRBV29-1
CSVVSLRSYNEQFF
TGCAGCGTTGTAAGTCTCAGATCCTACAATGAGCAGTTCTTC
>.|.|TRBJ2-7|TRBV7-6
CASSLWALSSYEQYF
TGTGCCAGCAGCTTATGGGCCCTCAGCTCCTACGAGCAGTACTTC
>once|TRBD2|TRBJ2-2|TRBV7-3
CASTPFLAGDGTGELFF
TGTGCCAGCACCCCGTTTCTAGCGGGAGACGGCACCGGGGAGCTGTTTTTT
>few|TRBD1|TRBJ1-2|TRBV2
CASSENRGTEAYTF
TGTGCCAGCAGTGAAAACAGGGGGACAGAGGCCTACACCTTC
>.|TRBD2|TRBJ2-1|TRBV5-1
CASSPGLAGNEQFF
TGCGCCAGCAGCCCGGGACTAGCGGGCAATGAGCAGTTCTTC
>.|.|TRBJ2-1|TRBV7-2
CASSPSLAEYNEQFF
TGTGCCAGCAGCCCCTCGTTAGCGGAGTACAATGAGCAGTTCTTC
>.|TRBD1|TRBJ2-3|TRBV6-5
CASSSSGGTQYF
TGTGCCAGCAGTAGTTCAGGGGGTACGCAGTATTTT
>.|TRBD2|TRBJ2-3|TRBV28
CASRLAGGLTDTQYF
TGTGCCAGCAGATTAGCGGGAGGGTTGACAGATACGCAGTATTTT
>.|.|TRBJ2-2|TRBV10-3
CAISESKTFTGELFF
TGTGCCATCAGTGAGTCGAAGACTTTTACCGGGGAGCTGTTTTTT
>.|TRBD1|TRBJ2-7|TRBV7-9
CASSLTTGWGSYEQYF
TGTGCCAGCAGCTTAACGACAGGGTGGGGATCCTACGAGCAGTACTTC
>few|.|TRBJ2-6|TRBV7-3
CASSLGPGAGANVLTF
TGTGCCAGCAGCCTAGGGCCAGGGGCCGGGGCCAACGTCCTGACTTTC
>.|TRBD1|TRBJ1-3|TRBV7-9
CASSHGTGASGNTIYF
TGTGCCAGCAGCCACGGGACAGGCGCCTCTGGAAACACCATATATTTT
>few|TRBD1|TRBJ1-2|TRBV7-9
CASTKTRGQGREYSGYTF
TGTGCCAGCACCAAAACCCGGGGACAGGGTCGGGAATATAGTGGCTACACCTTC
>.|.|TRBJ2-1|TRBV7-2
CASTPFSEGEQFF
TGTGCCAGCACCCCTTTTTCGGAGGGTGAGCAGTTCTTC
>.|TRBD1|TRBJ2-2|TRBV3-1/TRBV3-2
CASSQVSPGQAGGELFF
TGTGCCAGCAGCCAAGTTTCACCGGGACAGGCGGGCGGGGAGCTGTTTTTT
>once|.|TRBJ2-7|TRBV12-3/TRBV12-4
CASSSGHYEQYF
TGTGCCAGCAGTTCCGGACACTACGAGCAGTACTTC
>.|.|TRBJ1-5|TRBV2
CASSEYSGRYSNQPQHF
TGTGCCAGCAGCGAATACAGCGGGCGTTATAGCAATCAGCCCCAGCATTTT
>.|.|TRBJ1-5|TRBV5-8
CASSGLDTGNQPQHF
TGTGCCAGCAGCGGACTAGACACGGGCAATCAGCCCCAGCATTTT
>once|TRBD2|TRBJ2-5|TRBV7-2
CASSGTSGSMIETQYF
TGTGCCAGCAGCGGGACTAGCGGGAGCATGATAGAGACCCAGTACTTC
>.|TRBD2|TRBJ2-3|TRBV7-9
CASRPPGLATDTQYF
TGTGCCAGCAGACCCCCGGGACTAGCGACAGATACGCAGTATTTT
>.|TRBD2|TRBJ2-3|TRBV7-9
CASRPTSGSFADTQYF
TGTGCCAGCAGGCCTACTAGCGGGAGTTTTGCAGATACGCAGTATTTT
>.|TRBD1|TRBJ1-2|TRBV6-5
CASSKGQGNYGYTF
TGTGCCAGCAGTAAGGGACAGGGGAACTATGGCTACACCTTC
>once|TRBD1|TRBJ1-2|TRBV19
CASSGTVRHYGYTF
TGTGCCAGTAGTGGGACAGTTCGCCACTATGGCTACACCTTC